The 10 T cell receptor beta chains presented below share a single source sample, sequenced in a study of T-cell memory formation after mild COVID-19. TCRdb re-derived calls from the 5' RACE reads in MiXCR, one entry per CDR3 protein. The sample lists fewer than 350,000 distinct CDR3 sequences; about a sixth were seen once. The sequencing sample was made of PBMCs or a T cell subset sorted from them (not recorded which). The receptor set was obtained from a man between 18 and 29 years old who had mild COVID-19 (a few samples of this study predate the infection). Cell type and time point are not known.

This clonotype has a handful of counts. The chain links TRBV4-3 to TRBJ2-1; 7 bases line up with TRBD1. Per the germline V gene, CDR1 is LGHNA and CDR2 is YSLEER. J lost 1 base, V lost 3 bases, and 3 bases had no gene match. This CDR3 is built from 15 residues. CDR3 nucleotide sequence: TGCGCCAGCAGCCAGTCACAGGGGTCCTACAATGAGCAGTTCTTC. It encodes CASSQSQGSYNEQFF.

This clonotype has only a few counts. This chain connects TRBV5-1 to TRBJ2-3, with 9 positions matching TRBD1. Per germline, CDR1 SGHRS and CDR2 YFSETQ. The CDR3 runs 15 residues. Trimming took 4 bases from V and 1 from J; bases not matched to a gene: 4. CDR3 nucleotides: TGCGCCAGCAGCACGGACAGGGGACGCACAGATACGCAGTATTTT. Amino acid sequence: CASSTDRGRTDTQYF.

This rearrangement joins TRBV5-5 to TRBJ2-5; D is unclear. V shed 0 bases and J shed 3 bases, with 6 bases lying between them. CDR3 size: 13 residues. Germline V CDR1 and CDR2: SGHKS, YYEKEE (reference sequence). The CDR3 DNA reads TGTGCCAGCAGCTTGGACACAGAAGAGACCCAGTACTTC. Residues: CASSLDTEETQYF.

The chain has TRBV12-3 or TRBV12-4 and TRBJ1-1; TRBD1 agrees at 10 bases. V trimming: 8 bases; J trimming: 4 bases; junction bases outside the gene matches: 7. This CDR3 spans 14 amino acids. The CDR3, as DNA: TGTGCCAGCTCGGGACAGGGGAGGGGCACTGAAGCTTTCTTT. Protein: CASSGQGRGTEAFF.

This clonotype appeared a few times. V and J are TRBV5-5 and TRBJ1-1, with 7 bases that match TRBD1. The CDR3 has 12 amino acids. The trim removed 2 bases at V and 10 bases at J, leaving 5 bases unmatched. Germline V CDR1 and CDR2: SGHKS, YYEKEE (reference sequence). The CDR3 sequence: CASSFDRDVAFF. The CDR3 nucleotides read TGTGCCAGCAGCTTCGACAGGGACGTAGCTTTCTTT.

This clonotype was seen many times. The gene calls are TRBV20-1 and TRBJ2-2, with D tentatively TRBD1 (5 bases). Trimming removed 0 bases at V and 7 bases at J, with 12 bases between. Germline CDR1 and CDR2: DFQATT and SNEGSKA (reference sequence). The CDR3 extends over 14 amino acids. The CDR3 is CSARDPQGSGELFF. In nucleotides, the CDR3 is TGCAGTGCTAGAGATCCGCAGGGTAGCGGGGAGCTGTTTTTT.

This chain connects TRBV5-1 to TRBJ1-4; no definite D call. Between the trimmed V and J ends, which lost 3 bases and 0 bases, there was a span of 6 bases. Per the germline V gene, CDR1 is SGHRS and CDR2 is YFSETQ. The CDR3 is 14 amino acids. CDR3 in amino acids: CASSSSATNEKLFF. The CDR3, as DNA: TGCGCCAGCAGCTCTTCAGCAACTAATGAAAAACTGTTTTTT.

This clonotype was seen at least ten times. This chain connects TRBV6-5 to TRBJ1-5; 11 bases align to TRBD1. The germline V gene encodes CDR1 MNHEY and CDR2 SVGAGI. V lost 5 bases, J lost 7 bases, and 7 bases stayed unmatched. The CDR3 totals 15 residues. The CDR3 spells CASSTGTGGRQPQHF. The CDR3 bases are TGTGCCAGCAGTACGGGGACAGGGGGGAGGCAGCCCCAGCATTTT.

This clonotype was seen a few times. The J gene is TRBJ2-1, the V gene TRBV5-1, with D tentatively TRBD1 (7 bases). The germline gives CDR1 SGHRS, CDR2 YFSETQ. Trimming shortened V by 4 bases and J by 5 bases, and 10 bases separated the two germline ends. This CDR3 contains 13 residues. The CDR3 bases are TGCGCCAGCAGCGTCAGGGGGGACAATGAGCAGTTCTTC. Protein product: CASSVRGDNEQFF.

This chain uses TRBV7-2 with TRBJ1-6; maybe TRBD1 (5 bases). The CDR3 spans 15 residues. Germline V gene data show CDR1 as SGHTA and CDR2 as FQGNSA. Trimming removed 1 base at V and 9 bases at J, with 13 bases between. The DNA for the CDR3 is TGTGCCAGCAGCTTAGAAGCAGGGTTCGGTTCACCCCTCCACTTT. It specifies CASSLEAGFGSPLHF.